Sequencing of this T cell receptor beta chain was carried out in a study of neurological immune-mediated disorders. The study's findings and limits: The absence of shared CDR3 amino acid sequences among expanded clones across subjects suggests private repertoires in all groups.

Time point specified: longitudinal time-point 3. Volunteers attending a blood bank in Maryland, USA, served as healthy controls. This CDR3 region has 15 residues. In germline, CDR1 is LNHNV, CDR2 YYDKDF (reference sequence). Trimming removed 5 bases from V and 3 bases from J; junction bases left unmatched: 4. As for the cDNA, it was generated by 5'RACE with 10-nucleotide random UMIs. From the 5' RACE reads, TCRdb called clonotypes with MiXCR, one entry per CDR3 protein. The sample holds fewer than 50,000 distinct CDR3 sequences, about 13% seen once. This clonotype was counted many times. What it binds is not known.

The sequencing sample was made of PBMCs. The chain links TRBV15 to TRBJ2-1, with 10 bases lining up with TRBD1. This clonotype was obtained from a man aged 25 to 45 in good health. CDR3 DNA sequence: TGTGCCACCAGCTTTCGGACAGGGGGCTACAATGAGCAGTTCTTC. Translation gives CATSFRTGGYNEQFF.